The sequence of this T cell receptor beta chain was determined in a study of patients and donors after allogeneic stem cell transplantation. TCRdb ran MiXCR on the RT-PCR reads and lists one entry per CDR3 protein. The table includes about 960,000 distinct CDR3 sequences, roughly 17% detected once. This clonotype was counted at least ten times. Its ends do not fully match the called genes, so a read error is possible. The CDR3 is made up of 13 amino acids. CDR1 and CDR2 (germline): SGHRS, YFSETQ. This chain links TRBV5-1 with TRBJ1-3; D is unclear. The sequenced sample was blood, either unsorted or a sorted T cell fraction (not recorded which). The sequence came from a human donor who was either an allogeneic HSCT recipient or a stem cell or donor lymphocyte infusion donor (not recorded which). It is not recorded whose cells these are; they may come from a transplant donor. CDR3 DNA sequence: TGTGCCAGCAGCCAAGGGTCTGGAAACACCATATATTTT. Amino acids: CASSQGSGNTIYF.